The T cell receptor beta chain under discussion was sequenced for a study of T cells in Graves' hyperthyroidism and ophthalmopathy. Background on the study: Peripheral blood sampling occurred at initial diagnosis, before any treatment. Study-level results: Using 13 V-J features, a model discriminated ophthalmopathy from stable hyperthyroidism.

Amplification yielded TCR beta CDR3 regions, with RNA transcripts as the source. First-round RT-PCR with HTBI primers amplified the TCR CDR3 region. TCRdb used MiXCR to reprocess the multiplex PCR reads, holding one entry per CDR3 protein. The table shows about 640,000 distinct CDR3 sequences, with less than 25% occurring only once. V gave up 6 bases and J gave up 1 base; unmatched junction bases: 5. This CDR3 comprises 14 residues. As to this clonotype: The target antigen is unknown.

The chain carries TRBV12-3 or TRBV12-4 and TRBJ1-1, with 7 bases identical to TRBD1. The TCR originated in a man younger than 40 with Graves' ophthalmopathy. The sequencing input was blood. The CDR3 protein is CASRDRLENTEAFF. In DNA form, the CDR3 reads TGTGCCAGCAGGGACAGGCTGGAGAACACTGAAGCTTTCTTT.